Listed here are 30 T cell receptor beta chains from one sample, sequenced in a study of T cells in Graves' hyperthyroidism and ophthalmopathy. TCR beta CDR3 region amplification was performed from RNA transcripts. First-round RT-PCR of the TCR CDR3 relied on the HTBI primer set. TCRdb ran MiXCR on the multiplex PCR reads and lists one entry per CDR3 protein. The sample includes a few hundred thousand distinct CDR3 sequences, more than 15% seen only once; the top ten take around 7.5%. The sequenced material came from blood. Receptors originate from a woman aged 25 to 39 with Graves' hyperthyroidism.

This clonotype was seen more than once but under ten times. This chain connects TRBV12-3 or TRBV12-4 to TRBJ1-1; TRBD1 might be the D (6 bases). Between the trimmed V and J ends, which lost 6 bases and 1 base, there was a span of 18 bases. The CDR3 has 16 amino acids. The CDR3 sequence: CASSQGTPGGNTEAFF. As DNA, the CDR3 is TGTGCCAGCAGCCAAGGGACACCGGGAGGGAACACTGAAGCTTTCTTT.

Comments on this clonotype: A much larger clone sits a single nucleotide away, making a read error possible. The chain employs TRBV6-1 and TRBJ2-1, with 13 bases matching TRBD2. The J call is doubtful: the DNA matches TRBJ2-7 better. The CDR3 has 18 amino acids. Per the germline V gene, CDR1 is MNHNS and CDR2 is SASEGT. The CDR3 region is CASGEGLAGYGGGNEQYF. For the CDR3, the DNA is TGTGCCAGCGGCGAGGGACTAGCGGGATACGGCGGTGGCAATGAGCAGTACTTC.

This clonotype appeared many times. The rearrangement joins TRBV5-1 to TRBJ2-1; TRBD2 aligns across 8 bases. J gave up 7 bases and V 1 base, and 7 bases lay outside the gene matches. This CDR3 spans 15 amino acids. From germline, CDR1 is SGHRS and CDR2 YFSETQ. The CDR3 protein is CASSLLLAEGNEQFF. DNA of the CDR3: TGCGCCAGCAGCTTGTTACTAGCGGAGGGAAATGAGCAGTTCTTC. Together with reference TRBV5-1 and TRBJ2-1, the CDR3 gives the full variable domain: KAGVTQTPRYLIKTRGQQVTLSCSPISGHRSVSWYQQTPGQGLQFLFEYFSETQRNKGNFPGRFSGRQFSNSRSEMNVSTLELGDSALYLCASSLLLAEGNEQFFGPGTRLTVL.

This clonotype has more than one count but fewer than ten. The CDR3 DNA reads as TGTGCCAGCAGCCAAGTCGGGGTGGATGAGCAGTTCTTC. Its protein product is CASSQVGVDEQFF. The chain carries TRBV4-2 and TRBJ2-1; TRBD2 is a possible D gene (5 bases). Germline assignment: CDR1 LGHNA and CDR2 YNFKEQ. The germline V and J ends were trimmed by 1 base and 8 bases, with 9 bases remaining between them. This CDR3 region has 13 residues.

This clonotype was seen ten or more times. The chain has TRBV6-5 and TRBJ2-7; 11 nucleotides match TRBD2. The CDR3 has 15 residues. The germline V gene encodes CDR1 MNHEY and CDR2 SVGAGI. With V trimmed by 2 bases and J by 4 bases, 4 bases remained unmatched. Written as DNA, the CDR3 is TGTGCCAGCAGTTACCTACTAGCGGGAGAGTACGAGCAGTACTTC. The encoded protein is CASSYLLAGEYEQYF.

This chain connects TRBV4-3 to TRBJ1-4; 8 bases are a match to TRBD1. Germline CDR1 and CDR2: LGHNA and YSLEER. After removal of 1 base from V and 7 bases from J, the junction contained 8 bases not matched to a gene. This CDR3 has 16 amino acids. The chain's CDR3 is CASSQVIAGGFEKLFF. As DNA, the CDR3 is TGCGCCAGCAGCCAAGTAATAGCAGGGGGCTTTGAAAAACTGTTTTTT.

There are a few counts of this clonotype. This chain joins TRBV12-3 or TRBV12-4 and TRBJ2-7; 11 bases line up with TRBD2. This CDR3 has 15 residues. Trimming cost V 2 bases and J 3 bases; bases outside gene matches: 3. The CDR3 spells CASSLPTSGNYEQYF. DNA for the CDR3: TGTGCCAGCAGTTTACCGACTAGCGGGAACTACGAGCAGTACTTC.

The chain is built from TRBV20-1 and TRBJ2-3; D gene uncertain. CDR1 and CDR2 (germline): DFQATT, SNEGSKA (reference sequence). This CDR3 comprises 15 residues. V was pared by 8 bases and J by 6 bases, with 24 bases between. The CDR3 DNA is TGCAGTCCTTCTTCGTTGGTCAGTCAGAGGGATACGCAGTATTTT. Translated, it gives CSPSSLVSQRDTQYF.

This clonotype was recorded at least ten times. DNA for the CDR3: TGTGCCTGGAGTTTGGACCGGACAGATACGCAGTATTTT. This codes for CAWSLDRTDTQYF. This rearrangement joins TRBV30 to TRBJ2-3; D is unclear. V was clipped by 2 bases and J by 3 bases, with 9 bases between them. Germline CDR1 is GTSNPN and CDR2 is SVGIG (reference sequence). This CDR3 contains 13 residues.

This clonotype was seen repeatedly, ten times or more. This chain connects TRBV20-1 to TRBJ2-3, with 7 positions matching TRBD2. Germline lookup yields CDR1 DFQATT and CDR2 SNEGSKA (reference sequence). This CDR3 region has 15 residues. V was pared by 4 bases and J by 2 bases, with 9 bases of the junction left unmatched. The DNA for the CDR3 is TGCAGTGCTAACTCATTGGCGGGAGTCACAGATACGCAGTATTTT. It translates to CSANSLAGVTDTQYF.

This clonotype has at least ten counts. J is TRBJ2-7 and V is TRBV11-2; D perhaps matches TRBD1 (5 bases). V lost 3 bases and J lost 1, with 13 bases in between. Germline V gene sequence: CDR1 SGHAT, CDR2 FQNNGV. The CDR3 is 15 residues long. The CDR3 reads CASSFGRVNSYEQYF. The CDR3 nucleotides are TGTGCCAGCAGCTTCGGCAGGGTTAATTCCTACGAGCAGTACTTC. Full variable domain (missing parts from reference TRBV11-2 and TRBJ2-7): EAGVAQSPRYKIIEKRQSVAFWCNPISGHATLYWYQQILGQGPKLLIQFQNNGVVDDSQLPKDRFSAERLKGVDSTLKIQPAKLEDSAVYLCASSFGRVNSYEQYFGPGTRLTVT.

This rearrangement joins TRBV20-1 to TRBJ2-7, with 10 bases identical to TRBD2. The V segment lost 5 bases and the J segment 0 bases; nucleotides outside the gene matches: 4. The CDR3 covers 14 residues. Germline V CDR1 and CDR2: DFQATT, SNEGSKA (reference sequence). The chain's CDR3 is CSAPGLAYSYEQYF. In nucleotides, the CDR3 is TGCAGTGCTCCGGGACTAGCGTACTCCTACGAGCAGTACTTC.

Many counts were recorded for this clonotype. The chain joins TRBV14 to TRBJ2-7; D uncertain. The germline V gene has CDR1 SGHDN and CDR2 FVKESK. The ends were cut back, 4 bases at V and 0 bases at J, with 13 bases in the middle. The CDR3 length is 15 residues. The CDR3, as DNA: TGTGCCAGCAGCCCTCGAGGACGCAGCTCCTACGAGCAGTACTTC. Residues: CASSPRGRSSYEQYF.

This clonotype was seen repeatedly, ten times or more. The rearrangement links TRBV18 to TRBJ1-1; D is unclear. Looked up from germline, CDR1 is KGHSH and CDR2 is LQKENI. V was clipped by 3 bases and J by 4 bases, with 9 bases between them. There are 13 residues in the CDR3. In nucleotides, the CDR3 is TGTGCCAGCTCACCTCAGGAGGGCACTGAAGCTTTCTTT. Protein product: CASSPQEGTEAFF.

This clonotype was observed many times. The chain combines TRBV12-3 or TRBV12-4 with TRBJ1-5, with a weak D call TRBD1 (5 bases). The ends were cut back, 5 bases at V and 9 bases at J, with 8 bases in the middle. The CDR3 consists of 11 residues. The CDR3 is CASSMGVPQHF. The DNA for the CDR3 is TGTGCCAGCAGTATGGGGGTGCCCCAGCATTTT.

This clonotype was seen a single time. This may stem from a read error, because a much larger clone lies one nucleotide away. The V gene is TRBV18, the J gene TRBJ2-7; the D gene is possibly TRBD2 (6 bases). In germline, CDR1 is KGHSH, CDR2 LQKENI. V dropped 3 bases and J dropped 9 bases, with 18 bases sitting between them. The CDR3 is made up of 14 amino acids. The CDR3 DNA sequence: TGTGCCAGCTCACCCGATCAGATCCGGGACTCGCAGTACTTC. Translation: CASSPDQIRDSQYF. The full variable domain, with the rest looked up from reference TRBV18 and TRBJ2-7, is NAGVMQNPRHLVRRRGQEARLRCSPMKGHSHVYWYRQLPEEGLKFMVYLQKENIIDESGMPKERFSAEFPKEGPSILRIQQVVRGDSAAYFCASSPDQIRDSQYFGPGTRLTVT.

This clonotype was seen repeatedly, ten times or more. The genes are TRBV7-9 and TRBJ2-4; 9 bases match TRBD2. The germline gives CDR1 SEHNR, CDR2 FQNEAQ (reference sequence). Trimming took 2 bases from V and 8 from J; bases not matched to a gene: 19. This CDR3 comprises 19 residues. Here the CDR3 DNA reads TGTGCCAGCAGCTTATGGCCGTATGCGGGAGGGCCCCACCTTTACATTCAGTACTTC. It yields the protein CASSLWPYAGGPHLYIQYF.

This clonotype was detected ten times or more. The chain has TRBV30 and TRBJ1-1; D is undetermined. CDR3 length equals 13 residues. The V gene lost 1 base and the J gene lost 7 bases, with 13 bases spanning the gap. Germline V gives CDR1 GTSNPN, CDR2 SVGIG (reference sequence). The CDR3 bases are TGTGCCTGGAGTGGGGGATTGACCCTTGAAGCTTTCTTT. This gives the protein CAWSGGLTLEAFF.

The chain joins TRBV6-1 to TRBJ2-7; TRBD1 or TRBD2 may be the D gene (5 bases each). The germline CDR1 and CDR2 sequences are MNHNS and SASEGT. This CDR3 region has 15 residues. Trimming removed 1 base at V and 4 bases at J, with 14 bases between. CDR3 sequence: CASSEERGRAYEQYF. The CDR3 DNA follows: TGTGCCAGCAGTGAAGAACGGGGCCGGGCTTACGAGCAGTACTTC.

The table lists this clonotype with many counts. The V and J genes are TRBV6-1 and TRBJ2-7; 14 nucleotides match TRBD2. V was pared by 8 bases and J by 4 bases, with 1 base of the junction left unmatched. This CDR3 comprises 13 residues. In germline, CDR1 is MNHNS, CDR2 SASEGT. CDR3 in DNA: TGTGCCAGCGGGACTAGCGGGAGTTACGAGCAGTACTTC. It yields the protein CASGTSGSYEQYF.

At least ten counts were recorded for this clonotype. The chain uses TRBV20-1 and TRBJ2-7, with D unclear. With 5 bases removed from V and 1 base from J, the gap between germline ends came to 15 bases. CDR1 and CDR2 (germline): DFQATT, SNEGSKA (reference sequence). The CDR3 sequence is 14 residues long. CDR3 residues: CSALSGLGSYEQYF. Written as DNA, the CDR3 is TGCAGTGCTCTCTCAGGTTTGGGGTCCTACGAGCAGTACTTC.

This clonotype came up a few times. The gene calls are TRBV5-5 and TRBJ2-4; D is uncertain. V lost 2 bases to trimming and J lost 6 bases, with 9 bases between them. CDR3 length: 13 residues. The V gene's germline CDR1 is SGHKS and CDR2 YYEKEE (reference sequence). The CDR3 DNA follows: TGTGCCAGCAGCTTCCCATCGAGAAACATTCAGTACTTC. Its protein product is CASSFPSRNIQYF. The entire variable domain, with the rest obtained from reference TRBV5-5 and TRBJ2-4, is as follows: DAGVTQSPTHLIKTRGQQVTLRCSPISGHKSVSWYQQVLGQGPQFIFQYYEKEERGRGNFPDRFSARQFPNYSSELNVNALLLGDSALYLCASSFPSRNIQYFGAGTRLSVL.

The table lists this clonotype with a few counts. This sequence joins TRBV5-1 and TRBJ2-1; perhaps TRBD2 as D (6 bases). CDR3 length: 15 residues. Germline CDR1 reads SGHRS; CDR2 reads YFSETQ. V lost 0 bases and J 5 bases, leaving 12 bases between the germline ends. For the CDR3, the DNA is TGCGCCAGCAGCTTGGCGACTAGTAGCCACAATGAGCAGTTCTTC. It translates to CASSLATSSHNEQFF. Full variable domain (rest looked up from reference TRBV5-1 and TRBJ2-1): KAGVTQTPRYLIKTRGQQVTLSCSPISGHRSVSWYQQTPGQGLQFLFEYFSETQRNKGNFPGRFSGRQFSNSRSEMNVSTLELGDSALYLCASSLATSSHNEQFFGPGTRLTVL.

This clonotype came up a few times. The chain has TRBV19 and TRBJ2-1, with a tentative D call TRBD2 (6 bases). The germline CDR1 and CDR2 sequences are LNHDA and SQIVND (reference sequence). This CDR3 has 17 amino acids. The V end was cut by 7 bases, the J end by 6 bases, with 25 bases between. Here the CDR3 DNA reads TGTGCCAGTAAGGGAGGACCCGGGGCTCGAAACGTCAATGAGCAGTTCTTC. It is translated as CASKGGPGARNVNEQFF. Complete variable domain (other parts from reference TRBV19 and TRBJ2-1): DGGITQSPKYLFRKEGQNVTLSCEQNLNHDAMYWYRQDPGQGLRLIYYSQIVNDFQKGDIAEGYSVSREKKESFPLTVTSAQKNPTAFYLCASKGGPGARNVNEQFFGPGTRLTVL.

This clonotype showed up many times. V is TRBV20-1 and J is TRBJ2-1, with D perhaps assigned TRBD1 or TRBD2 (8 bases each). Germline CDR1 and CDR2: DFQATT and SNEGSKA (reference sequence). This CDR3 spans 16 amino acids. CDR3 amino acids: CRPHPAGGQGRNEQFF. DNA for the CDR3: TGCAGGCCTCACCCGGCGGGAGGACAGGGAAGAAATGAGCAGTTCTTC.

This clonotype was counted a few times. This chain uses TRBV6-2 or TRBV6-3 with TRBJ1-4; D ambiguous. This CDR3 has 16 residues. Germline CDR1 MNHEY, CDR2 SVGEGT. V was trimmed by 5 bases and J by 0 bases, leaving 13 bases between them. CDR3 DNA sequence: TGTGCCAGCAGTGAATTGCACGGGTCAACTAATGAAAAACTGTTTTTT. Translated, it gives CASSELHGSTNEKLFF.

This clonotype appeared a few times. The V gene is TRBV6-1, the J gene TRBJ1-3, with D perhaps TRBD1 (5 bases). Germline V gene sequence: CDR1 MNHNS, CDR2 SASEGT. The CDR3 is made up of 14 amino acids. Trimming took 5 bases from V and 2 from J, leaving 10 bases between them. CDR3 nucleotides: TGTGCCAGCAGTTCCCGGACACCTGGAAACACCATATATTTT. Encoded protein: CASSSRTPGNTIYF.

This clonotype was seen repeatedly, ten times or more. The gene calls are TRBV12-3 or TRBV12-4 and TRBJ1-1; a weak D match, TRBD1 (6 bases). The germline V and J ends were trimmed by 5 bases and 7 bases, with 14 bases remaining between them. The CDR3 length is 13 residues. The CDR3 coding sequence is TGTGCCAGCAGTCGCGTAACAGGGAATGAAGCTTTCTTT. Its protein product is CASSRVTGNEAFF.

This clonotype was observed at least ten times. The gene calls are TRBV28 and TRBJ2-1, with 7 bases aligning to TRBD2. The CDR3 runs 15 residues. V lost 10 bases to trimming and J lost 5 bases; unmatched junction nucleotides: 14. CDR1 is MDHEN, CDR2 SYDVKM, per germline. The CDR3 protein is CATKRAGLKNNEQFF. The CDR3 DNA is TGTGCCACCAAGCGGGCGGGACTAAAAAACAATGAGCAGTTCTTC.

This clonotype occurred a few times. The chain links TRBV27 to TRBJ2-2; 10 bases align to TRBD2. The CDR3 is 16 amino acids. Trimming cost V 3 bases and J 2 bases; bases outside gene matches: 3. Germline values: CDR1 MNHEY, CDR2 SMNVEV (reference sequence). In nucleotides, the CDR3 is TGTGCCAGCAGTTTTGCACTAGCGGGAAACACCGGGGAGCTGTTTTTT. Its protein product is CASSFALAGNTGELFF.